This T cell receptor (beta chain) was identified during a study of T cell responses to AZD1222 COVID-19 vaccine. Findings and limits, study-wide: Repertoire sampling happened only post peak T cell response. Spike-wide coverage was observed for vaccine-associated CD4 TCRs, with dominant responses at 160-218 and 743-854. Mostly white British, mostly female donors; authors suggested clonal diversity may be underestimated. Vaccination with two AZD1222 doses was followed by a rise in Spike-specific TCR breadth and depth.

Repertoires were generated with immunoSEQ multiplex PCR, while TCRdb's copy carries only in-frame clones and drops some. There are 150,000 to 200,000 clones in the sample; 70% to 90% occur only once, and 9.5% to 13% lies in the top ten. V lost 2 bases and J lost 6, with 25 bases in between. The CDR3 is made up of 18 amino acids. Per the germline V gene, CDR1 is SGHTA and CDR2 is FQGTGA. Notes on this clone: Its antigen is currently unknown.

This chain uses TRBV7-3 with TRBJ1-2; D not resolved. The TCR comes from an adult who received the AZD1222 COVID-19 vaccine. Sequenced material: peripheral blood, taken 28 days after the second AZD1222 dose. The CDR3 DNA reads as TGTGCCAGCAGCTTAGAGCCCTCCAATACGCCGGGCGCACATGGCTACACCTTC. It is translated as CASSLEPSNTPGAHGYTF.